These T cell receptor beta chains were read from a single sample in a study of shared clonotypes between healthy human individuals. Assay: immunoSEQ multiplex PCR; the TCRdb copy retains only in-frame clones and omits some. The data contain more than 150,000 clones, around 63% of them singletons. What was sequenced was memory CD4+ T cells sorted from blood. The receptors derive from a man aged 30-40 years in good health. Both conserved end residues are part of each CDR3. D genes are given only for firm matches. Clone size is shown for a subset of rows, as once, few, many or a class of expanded clone.

v_call: TRBV4-3
j_call: TRBJ1-4
d_call: NA
clone_size: NA
cdr3_nt: TGCGCCAGCAGCCAAGATTTGGGTGCGACAGCAAATAATGAAAAACTGTTTTTT
cdr3_aa: CASSQDLGATANNEKLFF

v_call: TRBV6-5
j_call: TRBJ1-1
d_call: NA
clone_size: NA
cdr3_nt: TGTGCCAGCAGTTTCGGAGGGGACACTGAAGCTTTCTTT
cdr3_aa: CASSFGGDTEAFF

v_call: TRBV30
j_call: TRBJ2-3
d_call: NA
clone_size: NA
cdr3_nt: TGTGCCTGGAGTCCAATCACAGATACGCAGTATTTT
cdr3_aa: CAWSPITDTQYF

v_call: TRBV5-6
j_call: TRBJ2-1
d_call: NA
clone_size: NA
cdr3_nt: TGTGCCAGCACCCTCGGGCGGTACAATGAGCAGTTCTTC
cdr3_aa: CASTLGRYNEQFF

v_call: TRBV18
j_call: TRBJ2-2
d_call: NA
clone_size: NA
cdr3_nt: TGTGCCAGCTCACCCAATACGGGCACCGGGGAGCTGTTTTTT
cdr3_aa: CASSPNTGTGELFF

v_call: TRBV6-6
j_call: TRBJ1-5
d_call: NA
clone_size: NA
cdr3_nt: TGTGCCAGCAGTCCCCCCGGCGGGGGTTCGGATCAGCCCCAGCATTTT
cdr3_aa: CASSPPGGGSDQPQHF

v_call: TRBV18
j_call: TRBJ2-3
d_call: NA
clone_size: NA
cdr3_nt: TGTGCCAGCTCACGAGCCCGGACCCAGGGATACACAGATACGCAGTATTTT
cdr3_aa: CASSRARTQGYTDTQYF

v_call: TRBV10-1
j_call: TRBJ2-4
d_call: NA
clone_size: few
cdr3_nt: TGCGCCAGCAGTGAGTCGGTAGAGAACATTCAGTACTTC
cdr3_aa: CASSESVENIQYF

v_call: TRBV30
j_call: TRBJ2-1
d_call: NA
clone_size: NA
cdr3_nt: TGTGCCTGGATAGGGGGACGCGGGAGATATGGCAATGAGCAGTTCTTC
cdr3_aa: CAWIGGRGRYGNEQFF

v_call: TRBV14
j_call: TRBJ1-2
d_call: NA
clone_size: once
cdr3_nt: TGTGCCAGCAGCCAAGGGACGGAGTATGGCTACACCTTC
cdr3_aa: CASSQGTEYGYTF

v_call: TRBV7-2
j_call: TRBJ2-5
d_call: TRBD2
clone_size: NA
cdr3_nt: TGTGCCAGCAGCTCCTTAGCGGGTTCAGAGACCCAGTACTTC
cdr3_aa: CASSSLAGSETQYF

v_call: TRBV5-4
j_call: TRBJ2-3
d_call: NA
clone_size: NA
cdr3_nt: TGTGCCAGCAGCTTTGGAGGGAGAACAGATACGCAGTATTTT
cdr3_aa: CASSFGGRTDTQYF

v_call: TRBV5-1
j_call: TRBJ2-3
d_call: NA
clone_size: NA
cdr3_nt: TGCGCCAGCAGCTTGGGCTCTAGGGTGAGCACAGATACGCAGTATTTT
cdr3_aa: CASSLGSRVSTDTQYF

v_call: TRBV7-6
j_call: TRBJ2-5
d_call: NA
clone_size: NA
cdr3_nt: TGTGCCAGCAGCTTCCCTCCTATAGGGGATAAAGAGACCCAGTACTTC
cdr3_aa: CASSFPPIGDKETQYF

v_call: TRBV28
j_call: TRBJ1-4
d_call: TRBD1
clone_size: NA
cdr3_nt: TGTGCCAGCACGAAGCCCGGGACAGCCATCGAAAAACTGTTTTTT
cdr3_aa: CASTKPGTAIEKLFF

v_call: TRBV5-1
j_call: TRBJ2-1
d_call: NA
clone_size: NA
cdr3_nt: TGCGCCAGCAGCTTATCAGGGAGATCCAATGAGCAGTTCTTC
cdr3_aa: CASSLSGRSNEQFF

v_call: TRBV6-1
j_call: TRBJ1-1
d_call: TRBD1
clone_size: NA
cdr3_nt: TGTGCCAGCACCTTGGACAGGGTGGCGAACACTGAAGCTTTCTTT
cdr3_aa: CASTLDRVANTEAFF

v_call: TRBV19
j_call: TRBJ2-1
d_call: NA
clone_size: NA
cdr3_nt: TGTGCCAGTAGTATAGTCCGGGGCCACAATGAGCAGTTCTTC
cdr3_aa: CASSIVRGHNEQFF

v_call: TRBV6-5
j_call: TRBJ2-5
d_call: TRBD2
clone_size: NA
cdr3_nt: TGTGCCAGCAGTTACTCGACACTAGCGGGAGTGGAGACCCAGTACTTC
cdr3_aa: CASSYSTLAGVETQYF

v_call: TRBV29-1
j_call: TRBJ2-7
d_call: TRBD1
clone_size: few
cdr3_nt: TGCAGCGGGGGACAGGGGGAGGAGCAGTACTTC
cdr3_aa: CSGGQGEEQYF

v_call: TRBV7-3
j_call: TRBJ2-2
d_call: NA
clone_size: NA
cdr3_nt: TGTGCCAGCAGTGAAACTAGCCTGAACACCGGGGAGCTGTTTTTT
cdr3_aa: CASSETSLNTGELFF

v_call: TRBV7-3
j_call: TRBJ2-5
d_call: NA
clone_size: NA
cdr3_nt: TGTGCCAGCAGCTGGGACAACCAAGAGACCCAGTACTTC
cdr3_aa: CASSWDNQETQYF

v_call: TRBV20-1
j_call: TRBJ1-1
d_call: TRBD1
clone_size: NA
cdr3_nt: TGCAGTGCTAAGGGGGCAGGGGGAGCTTTCTTT
cdr3_aa: CSAKGAGGAFF

v_call: TRBV28
j_call: TRBJ2-3
d_call: NA
clone_size: NA
cdr3_nt: TGTGCCAGCAGTTTCGGGAGAGGTACAGATACGCAGTATTTT
cdr3_aa: CASSFGRGTDTQYF

v_call: TRBV27
j_call: TRBJ2-7
d_call: NA
clone_size: many
cdr3_nt: TGTGCCAGCAGTTTAAACCAGGGAACCGAGCAGTACTTC
cdr3_aa: CASSLNQGTEQYF

v_call: TRBV18
j_call: TRBJ2-1
d_call: TRBD1
clone_size: NA
cdr3_nt: TGTGCCAGCTCACCTGGACAGGGCAAATCCTACAATGAGCAGTTCTTC
cdr3_aa: CASSPGQGKSYNEQFF

v_call: TRBV18
j_call: TRBJ1-1
d_call: NA
clone_size: NA
cdr3_nt: TGTGCCAGCTCACCCTTTGTGACAGGTCGAGACACTGAAGCTTTCTTT
cdr3_aa: CASSPFVTGRDTEAFF

v_call: TRBV4-1
j_call: TRBJ1-2
d_call: TRBD1
clone_size: few
cdr3_nt: TGCGCCAGCAGCCAGGGACAGGGACCGGTCTATGGCTACACCTTC
cdr3_aa: CASSQGQGPVYGYTF

v_call: TRBV5-1
j_call: TRBJ1-4
d_call: TRBD1
clone_size: NA
cdr3_nt: TGCGCCAGCAGCGCATACAGGGGACCTAATGAAAAACTGTTTTTT
cdr3_aa: CASSAYRGPNEKLFF

v_call: TRBV9
j_call: TRBJ1-4
d_call: NA
clone_size: NA
cdr3_nt: TGTGCCAGCAACCAACAGGGAGCCAATGAAAAACTGTTTTTT
cdr3_aa: CASNQQGANEKLFF

v_call: TRBV7-3
j_call: TRBJ2-1
d_call: TRBD1
clone_size: NA
cdr3_nt: TGTGCCAGCAGCCATGACAGGGATGGTGAGCAGTTCTTC
cdr3_aa: CASSHDRDGEQFF

v_call: TRBV9
j_call: TRBJ2-6
d_call: NA
clone_size: NA
cdr3_nt: TGTGCCAGCAGCGTAGCGCCGACGGGGGCCAACGTCCTGACTTTC
cdr3_aa: CASSVAPTGANVLTF

v_call: TRBV5-1
j_call: TRBJ2-7
d_call: NA
clone_size: few
cdr3_nt: TGCGCCAGCAGCTTGAACTCCGAGCAGTACTTC
cdr3_aa: CASSLNSEQYF

v_call: TRBV27
j_call: TRBJ2-1
d_call: TRBD2
clone_size: few
cdr3_nt: TGTGCCAGCACCCCTTTGCTAGCGGGAGTTTATGAGCAGTTCTTC
cdr3_aa: CASTPLLAGVYEQFF

v_call: TRBV7-9
j_call: TRBJ2-1
d_call: TRBD1
clone_size: NA
cdr3_nt: TGTGCCAGCAGCGAAATCTCCGGGACAGGGTTCGGTGAGCAGTTCTTC
cdr3_aa: CASSEISGTGFGEQFF

v_call: TRBV28
j_call: TRBJ1-1
d_call: NA
clone_size: NA
cdr3_nt: TGTGCCAGCAGTACTCCAGGGGTGTTCCCTGAAGCTTTCTTT
cdr3_aa: CASSTPGVFPEAFF

v_call: TRBV5-1
j_call: TRBJ1-1
d_call: NA
clone_size: few
cdr3_nt: TGCGCCAGCAGCTTGGATTCGGGTATCAGGAACACTGAAGCTTTCTTT
cdr3_aa: CASSLDSGIRNTEAFF

v_call: TRBV5-1
j_call: TRBJ1-1
d_call: NA
clone_size: NA
cdr3_nt: TGCGCCAGCAGCTTGGACTACAACACTGAAGCTTTCTTT
cdr3_aa: CASSLDYNTEAFF

v_call: TRBV7-8
j_call: TRBJ1-1
d_call: NA
clone_size: NA
cdr3_nt: TGTGCCAGCAGCTTAGGGGGTCCAAACACTGAAGCTTTCTTT
cdr3_aa: CASSLGGPNTEAFF

v_call: TRBV10-3
j_call: TRBJ2-1
d_call: TRBD2
clone_size: NA
cdr3_nt: TGTGCCATCAGTGAGGTTGATAGCGGGAATTTCCCCAATGAGCAGTTCTTC
cdr3_aa: CAISEVDSGNFPNEQFF

v_call: TRBV14
j_call: TRBJ2-1
d_call: NA
clone_size: NA
cdr3_nt: TGTGCCAGCAGCTGGGATGGGATTTACTCCTACAATGAGCAGTTCTTC
cdr3_aa: CASSWDGIYSYNEQFF

v_call: TRBV10-3
j_call: TRBJ1-1
d_call: TRBD1
clone_size: few
cdr3_nt: TGTGCCATCAGTGCAGACAGGGACACTGAAGCTTTCTTT
cdr3_aa: CAISADRDTEAFF

v_call: TRBV28
j_call: TRBJ2-3
d_call: NA
clone_size: few
cdr3_nt: TGTGCCAGCAGCCCTCCGGGGGCGCGAATCACAGATACGCAGTATTTT
cdr3_aa: CASSPPGARITDTQYF

v_call: TRBV14
j_call: TRBJ2-7
d_call: NA
clone_size: few
cdr3_nt: TGTGCCAGCAGCCAAGGATGGGATCTACTAAGGAGCTCCTACGAGCAGTACTTC
cdr3_aa: CASSQGWDLLRSSYEQYF

v_call: TRBV11-2
j_call: TRBJ2-7
d_call: NA
clone_size: few
cdr3_nt: TGTGCCAGCAGCTTAGATTTGGGGTGGCAGTACTTC
cdr3_aa: CASSLDLGWQYF